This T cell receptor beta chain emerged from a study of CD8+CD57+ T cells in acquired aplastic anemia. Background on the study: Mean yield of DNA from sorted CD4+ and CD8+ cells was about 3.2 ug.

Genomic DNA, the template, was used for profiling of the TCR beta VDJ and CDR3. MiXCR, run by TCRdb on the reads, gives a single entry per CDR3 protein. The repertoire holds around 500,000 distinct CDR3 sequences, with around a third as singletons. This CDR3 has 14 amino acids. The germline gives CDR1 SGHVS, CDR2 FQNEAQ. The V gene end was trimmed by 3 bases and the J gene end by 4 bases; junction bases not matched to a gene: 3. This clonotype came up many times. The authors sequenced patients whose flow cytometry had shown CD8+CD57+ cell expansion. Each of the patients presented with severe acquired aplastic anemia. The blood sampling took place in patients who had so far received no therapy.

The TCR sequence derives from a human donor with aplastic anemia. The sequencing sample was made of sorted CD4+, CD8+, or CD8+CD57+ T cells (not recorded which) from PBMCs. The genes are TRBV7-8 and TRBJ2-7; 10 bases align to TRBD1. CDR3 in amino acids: CASSFGTGEYEQYF. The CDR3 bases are TGTGCCAGCAGCTTCGGGACAGGGGAGTACGAGCAGTACTTC.